This is a list of T cell receptor beta chains from one sample in a study of Ad26.COV2.S vaccination and SARS-CoV-2 variants. Using immunoSEQ multiplex PCR, the repertoire was profiled, and TCRdb retains in-frame clones only, with some absent. This table has over 450,000 clones, nearly 90% appearing once. The source material was peripheral blood, sampled in a trial of Ad26.COV2.S vaccine versus placebo. These receptors originate from a person aged 18-65 years who received the Ad26.COV2.S COVID-19 vaccine or a placebo. CDR3s include the opening cysteine and the closing phenylalanine or tryptophan. Each record gives: D gene, J gene, clone size, V gene, CDR3 DNA, CDR3 protein. D genes are given only for firm matches. Clone size is not always given. Where it is, it says once, few, many or a class for expanded clones.

d_gene: TRBD1
j_gene: TRBJ1-4
abundance: .
v_gene: TRBV6-1
CDR3nt: TGTGCCAGCAGTGAAGGACAGGGGCCTAATGAAAAACTGTTTTTT
CDR3aa: CASSEGQGPNEKLFF

d_gene: TRBD1
j_gene: TRBJ2-1
abundance: .
v_gene: TRBV6-5
CDR3nt: TGTGCCAGCAGTTTTGGGACAGGGAACAATGAGCAGTTCTTC
CDR3aa: CASSFGTGNNEQFF

d_gene: .
j_gene: TRBJ2-5
abundance: .
v_gene: TRBV5-1
CDR3nt: TGCGCCAGCTCCACGGGGCAAACAAGAGAGACCCAGTACTTC
CDR3aa: CASSTGQTRETQYF

d_gene: .
j_gene: TRBJ2-5
abundance: .
v_gene: TRBV12-5
CDR3nt: TGTGCTAGTGGTCTCGACAGGCCACAAGAGACCCAGTACTTC
CDR3aa: CASGLDRPQETQYF

d_gene: TRBD2
j_gene: TRBJ2-1
abundance: .
v_gene: TRBV19
CDR3nt: TGTGCCAGTAGGGATAGCGGGAGGGCCATCCCCCACAATGAGCAGTTCTTC
CDR3aa: CASRDSGRAIPHNEQFF

d_gene: .
j_gene: TRBJ2-3
abundance: .
v_gene: TRBV19
CDR3nt: TGTGCCAGTAGGCCACTTGGGTCCGATACGCAGTATTTT
CDR3aa: CASRPLGSDTQYF

d_gene: TRBD1
j_gene: TRBJ2-7
abundance: .
v_gene: TRBV13
CDR3nt: TGTGCCAGCAGCTTAATGGGCAGGGGGTCCGAGCAGTACTTC
CDR3aa: CASSLMGRGSEQYF

d_gene: .
j_gene: TRBJ2-5
abundance: .
v_gene: TRBV19
CDR3nt: TGTGCCAGTAGCGCAACGGTGAGGGAGACCCAGTACTTC
CDR3aa: CASSATVRETQYF

d_gene: .
j_gene: TRBJ1-2
abundance: .
v_gene: TRBV27
CDR3nt: TGTGCCAGCACCATTCCAGGGTCTGGCTACACCTTC
CDR3aa: CASTIPGSGYTF

d_gene: .
j_gene: TRBJ2-7
abundance: .
v_gene: TRBV3-1/TRBV3-2
CDR3nt: TGTGCCAGCAGCCAATCAAGGACGCGGCCTTGGGAGCAGTACTTC
CDR3aa: CASSQSRTRPWEQYF

d_gene: .
j_gene: TRBJ2-1
abundance: .
v_gene: TRBV11-3
CDR3nt: TGTGCCAGCAGCTTATCCGGCTACAATGAGCAGTTCTTC
CDR3aa: CASSLSGYNEQFF

d_gene: TRBD2
j_gene: TRBJ2-5
abundance: .
v_gene: TRBV20-1
CDR3nt: TGCAGTGCTAGTAAGGGACTAGCGGAAGAGACCCAGTACTTC
CDR3aa: CSASKGLAEETQYF

d_gene: TRBD1
j_gene: TRBJ1-2
abundance: .
v_gene: TRBV19
CDR3nt: TGTGCCAGTAGTATCGACAGGGTCTACGGCTACACCTTC
CDR3aa: CASSIDRVYGYTF

d_gene: .
j_gene: TRBJ1-6
abundance: .
v_gene: TRBV6-5
CDR3nt: TGTGCCAGCCGCAGGGGATTGTCTTCACCCCTCCACTTT
CDR3aa: CASRRGLSSPLHF

d_gene: TRBD1
j_gene: TRBJ1-6
abundance: .
v_gene: TRBV7-8
CDR3nt: TGTGCCAGCAGCGGGGACAGACTAAGCTCCTATAATTCACCCCTCCACTTT
CDR3aa: CASSGDRLSSYNSPLHF

d_gene: .
j_gene: TRBJ2-7
abundance: once
v_gene: TRBV28
CDR3nt: TGTGCCAGCAGTTTATTACCGATTGAGGACGAGCAGTACTTC
CDR3aa: CASSLLPIEDEQYF

d_gene: .
j_gene: TRBJ1-1
abundance: .
v_gene: TRBV27
CDR3nt: TGTGCCAGCAGTTTCTATTTTTGGACCACTGAAGCTTTCTTT
CDR3aa: CASSFYFWTTEAFF

d_gene: .
j_gene: TRBJ2-7
abundance: .
v_gene: TRBV28
CDR3nt: TGTGCCACCTCCTTCACACAGGAGTACTACGAGCAGTACTTC
CDR3aa: CATSFTQEYYEQYF

d_gene: TRBD1
j_gene: TRBJ1-1
abundance: .
v_gene: TRBV7-2
CDR3nt: TGTGCCAGCAGTCCTTCATCCCCGGCACAGGGGTGGTACACTGAAGCTTTCTTT
CDR3aa: CASSPSSPAQGWYTEAFF

d_gene: .
j_gene: TRBJ2-1
abundance: .
v_gene: TRBV19
CDR3nt: TGTGCCAGTAGTACCCTCCACTCGGATGAGCAGTTCTTC
CDR3aa: CASSTLHSDEQFF

d_gene: TRBD2
j_gene: TRBJ2-1
abundance: .
v_gene: TRBV6-5
CDR3nt: TGTGCCAGCAAACAACCTGGACTAGCCAATGAGCAGTTCTTC
CDR3aa: CASKQPGLANEQFF

d_gene: TRBD2
j_gene: TRBJ2-7
abundance: .
v_gene: TRBV12-3/TRBV12-4
CDR3nt: TGTGCCAGCAAGAGCCGGGACTACTACGAGCAGTACTTC
CDR3aa: CASKSRDYYEQYF

d_gene: .
j_gene: TRBJ2-7
abundance: .
v_gene: TRBV19
CDR3nt: TGTGCCAGTAGCATAACTACAGGGTCTGCCCTCCTCTACGAGCAGTACTTC
CDR3aa: CASSITTGSALLYEQYF

d_gene: .
j_gene: TRBJ1-3
abundance: .
v_gene: TRBV2
CDR3nt: TGTGCCAGCAGTGGGCTGGAAGGAAACACCATATATTTT
CDR3aa: CASSGLEGNTIYF

d_gene: TRBD2
j_gene: TRBJ2-5
abundance: .
v_gene: TRBV2
CDR3nt: TGTGCCAGCAGTGGACTAGCCGGGGAGACCCAGTACTTC
CDR3aa: CASSGLAGETQYF

d_gene: .
j_gene: TRBJ2-2
abundance: .
v_gene: TRBV6-6
CDR3nt: TGTGCCAGCAGTCCTGGGTCTTTGGCGCCCGGGGAGCTGTTTTTT
CDR3aa: CASSPGSLAPGELFF

d_gene: .
j_gene: TRBJ1-6
abundance: once
v_gene: TRBV6-6
CDR3nt: TGTGCCAGCAGTTACGGGGGCTTTAATTCACCCCTCCACTTT
CDR3aa: CASSYGGFNSPLHF

d_gene: .
j_gene: TRBJ2-3
abundance: .
v_gene: TRBV7-8
CDR3nt: TGTGCCAGCAGCTTAACGCAGGGCTCCCCAGATACGCAGTATTTT
CDR3aa: CASSLTQGSPDTQYF

d_gene: TRBD1
j_gene: TRBJ2-2
abundance: .
v_gene: TRBV7-6
CDR3nt: TGTGCCAGCAGCGCACAGGGGGCATTCACCGGGGAGCTGTTTTTT
CDR3aa: CASSAQGAFTGELFF

d_gene: .
j_gene: TRBJ2-1
abundance: .
v_gene: TRBV7-6
CDR3nt: TGTGCCAGCAGCCCCAATGAGCAGTTCTTC
CDR3aa: CASSPNEQFF

d_gene: .
j_gene: TRBJ2-2
abundance: .
v_gene: TRBV7-9
CDR3nt: TGTGCCAGCAGCTCGAATCAGGGCTCCGGGGAGCTGTTTTTT
CDR3aa: CASSSNQGSGELFF

d_gene: TRBD2
j_gene: TRBJ2-3
abundance: .
v_gene: TRBV7-2
CDR3nt: TGTGCCAGCAGCTTAAAAGGTGCGGGGGAGCAGTATTTT
CDR3aa: CASSLKGAGEQYF

d_gene: .
j_gene: TRBJ1-5
abundance: .
v_gene: TRBV11-2
CDR3nt: TGTGCCAGCAGCTTAAAACTCGATCAGCCCCAGCATTTT
CDR3aa: CASSLKLDQPQHF

d_gene: .
j_gene: TRBJ1-1
abundance: few
v_gene: TRBV10-3
CDR3nt: TGTGCCATCAGCGGACAGTATGAAGCTTTCTTT
CDR3aa: CAISGQYEAFF

d_gene: .
j_gene: TRBJ2-6
abundance: once
v_gene: TRBV9
CDR3nt: TGTGCCAGCAGCGTAGGACCCTCCTCTGGGGCCAACGTCCTGACTTTC
CDR3aa: CASSVGPSSGANVLTF

d_gene: .
j_gene: TRBJ2-7
abundance: .
v_gene: TRBV5-1
CDR3nt: TGCGCCAGCAGCTTGTCAGCTAGCTCCTACGAGCAGTACTTC
CDR3aa: CASSLSASSYEQYF

d_gene: .
j_gene: TRBJ2-1
abundance: .
v_gene: TRBV27
CDR3nt: TGTGCCAGCAGTTACATGGCCGGGACGCAGTTCTTC
CDR3aa: CASSYMAGTQFF

d_gene: TRBD1
j_gene: TRBJ2-7
abundance: .
v_gene: TRBV7-2
CDR3nt: TGTGCCAGCAGCCCAGGACAGGTCTCCTACGAGCAGTACTTC
CDR3aa: CASSPGQVSYEQYF

d_gene: .
j_gene: TRBJ2-7
abundance: once
v_gene: TRBV27
CDR3nt: TGTGCCAGCAGTAGCGTTGGGGGCGGCGGCGAGCAGTACTTC
CDR3aa: CASSSVGGGGEQYF

d_gene: TRBD1
j_gene: TRBJ1-2
abundance: .
v_gene: TRBV28
CDR3nt: TGTGCCAGCAGTTTGGGGGACAGGGCCTATGGCTACACCTTC
CDR3aa: CASSLGDRAYGYTF

d_gene: .
j_gene: TRBJ2-1
abundance: .
v_gene: TRBV6-6
CDR3nt: TGTGCCAGCAGTCCACCCCGGGGCAGAGGTTCGATCGATGAGCAGTTCTTC
CDR3aa: CASSPPRGRGSIDEQFF

d_gene: .
j_gene: TRBJ1-4
abundance: .
v_gene: TRBV6-1
CDR3nt: TGTGCCAGCAGTGAAGGCCCGGGGACAACAACTAATGAAAAACTGTTTTTT
CDR3aa: CASSEGPGTTTNEKLFF

d_gene: .
j_gene: TRBJ2-5
abundance: .
v_gene: TRBV24-1
CDR3nt: TGTGCCACCAGCGAGGTTGGCGAGACCCAGTACTTC
CDR3aa: CATSEVGETQYF

d_gene: .
j_gene: TRBJ1-1
abundance: .
v_gene: TRBV7-9
CDR3nt: TGTGCCAGCAGCTTAGTTAGGGGGGCCACTGAAGCTTTCTTT
CDR3aa: CASSLVRGATEAFF

d_gene: TRBD2
j_gene: TRBJ2-3
abundance: .
v_gene: TRBV14
CDR3nt: TGTGCCAGCAGCCAAACTAGCGGGATAACAGATACGCAGTATTTT
CDR3aa: CASSQTSGITDTQYF

d_gene: TRBD1
j_gene: TRBJ1-5
abundance: .
v_gene: TRBV29-1
CDR3nt: TGCAGCGTTGGGACAGGGAATCAGCCCCAGCATTTT
CDR3aa: CSVGTGNQPQHF

d_gene: TRBD1
j_gene: TRBJ1-1
abundance: .
v_gene: TRBV4-2
CDR3nt: TGTGCCAGCAGCCCTCTTACAGGGGGAACTGAAGCTTTCTTT
CDR3aa: CASSPLTGGTEAFF

d_gene: .
j_gene: TRBJ2-7
abundance: few
v_gene: TRBV27
CDR3nt: TGTGCCAGCAGCAACAGTCCCTACGAGCAGTACTTC
CDR3aa: CASSNSPYEQYF

d_gene: TRBD2
j_gene: TRBJ2-7
abundance: .
v_gene: TRBV12-3/TRBV12-4
CDR3nt: TGTGCCAGCAGCCCCGGACTAGCGGGCCAGCAGTACTTC
CDR3aa: CASSPGLAGQQYF

d_gene: .
j_gene: TRBJ1-1
abundance: .
v_gene: TRBV7-8
CDR3nt: TGTGCCAGCAGCTTACTTAATGTTATGAACACTGAAGCTTTCTTT
CDR3aa: CASSLLNVMNTEAFF

d_gene: TRBD1
j_gene: TRBJ1-5
abundance: .
v_gene: TRBV6-5
CDR3nt: TGTGCCAGCAGTTTAGGGACAGGGCCCCTCAATCAGCCCCAGCATTTT
CDR3aa: CASSLGTGPLNQPQHF

d_gene: .
j_gene: TRBJ2-7
abundance: .
v_gene: TRBV3-1/TRBV3-2
CDR3nt: TGTGCCAGCAGCCCCCTTGGGGGGGCGATACACGAGCAGTACTTC
CDR3aa: CASSPLGGAIHEQYF

d_gene: .
j_gene: TRBJ2-1
abundance: .
v_gene: TRBV28
CDR3nt: TGTGCCACCGACCGGACCCGGGGGGCCCTGAGCTCCTACAATGAGCAGTTCTTC
CDR3aa: CATDRTRGALSSYNEQFF

d_gene: .
j_gene: TRBJ2-1
abundance: .
v_gene: TRBV12-5
CDR3nt: TGTGCTAGTGGTTTGTCAGGTACAGGGATTTTGTTCTTC
CDR3aa: CASGLSGTGILFF

d_gene: TRBD2
j_gene: TRBJ2-1
abundance: .
v_gene: TRBV10-3
CDR3nt: TGTGCCATCAGTGACGTCGGACTAGCGGGGTTTAATGAGCAGTTCTTC
CDR3aa: CAISDVGLAGFNEQFF

d_gene: TRBD1
j_gene: TRBJ2-2
abundance: .
v_gene: TRBV7-2
CDR3nt: TGTGCCAGCAGCTTAGAACAGGGGAATATCCTGATCACCGGGGAGCTGTTTTTT
CDR3aa: CASSLEQGNILITGELFF

d_gene: .
j_gene: TRBJ2-6
abundance: .
v_gene: TRBV6-5
CDR3nt: TGTGCCAGCAGCCTAGCCGAAACTGGGGCCAACGTCCTGACTTTC
CDR3aa: CASSLAETGANVLTF